Given below is one T cell receptor beta chain in context. What it recognizes is unknown. A read error may account for a junction end that differs from germline. A single record per CDR3 protein comes from TCRdb applying MiXCR to the 5' RACE reads. The data show roughly 1.6 million distinct CDR3 sequences, with around a third seen just once and around 0.25% held by the top ten. This entry comes from a study of identical twins. Study-level points and caveats: Twins' surplus sharing was weaker for beta out-of-frame sequences. Invariant cells of the MAIT and iNKT types might have partly distorted the zero-insertion analyses.

This CDR3 comprises 17 residues. Germline V gene lookup returns CDR1 DFQATT and CDR2 SNEGSKA (reference sequence). The TCR comes from a newborn girl in good health. The genes are TRBV20-1 and TRBJ1-5, with TRBD1 identical over 9 bases. Sequencing was performed on cord blood. DNA of the CDR3: TGCAGCGCTAGAGTAGCGCAGACAGGGGGATGGGATCAGCCCCAGCATTTT. Its translation is CSARVAQTGGWDQPQHF.